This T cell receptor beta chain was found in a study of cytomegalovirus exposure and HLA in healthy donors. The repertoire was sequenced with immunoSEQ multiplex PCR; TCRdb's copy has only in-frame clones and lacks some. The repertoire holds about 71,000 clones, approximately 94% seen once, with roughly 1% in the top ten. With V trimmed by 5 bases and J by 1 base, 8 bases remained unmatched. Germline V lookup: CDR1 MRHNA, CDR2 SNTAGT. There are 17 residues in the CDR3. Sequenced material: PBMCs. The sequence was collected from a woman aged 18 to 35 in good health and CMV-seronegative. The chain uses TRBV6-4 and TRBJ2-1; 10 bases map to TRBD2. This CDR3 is CASSLSGGPDSYNEQFF. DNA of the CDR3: TGTGCCAGCAGTCTTAGCGGGGGGCCGGATTCCTACAATGAGCAGTTCTTC.